This is a list of T cell receptor beta chains from one sample in a study of cytomegalovirus exposure and HLA in healthy donors. Measured with immunoSEQ multiplex PCR; TCRdb has only the in-frame clones, and not every one. Among some 150,000 clones listed, approximately 77% were seen once. The sample taken for sequencing was PBMCs. Receptors were obtained from a woman between 40 and 50 years old in good health and CMV-seronegative. CDR3s include the opening cysteine and the closing phenylalanine or tryptophan. The D gene is left open where the match is weak. The listing skips clone size in some rows; elsewhere it reads once, few, many or a size class.

j_gene: TRBJ1-5
len: 14
d_gene: .
abundance: .
v_gene: TRBV7-9
CDR3nt: TGTGCCAGCAGCTCACAAAACAGGGACCAGCCCCAGCATTTT
CDR3aa: CASSSQNRDQPQHF

j_gene: TRBJ1-1
len: 15
d_gene: .
abundance: once
v_gene: TRBV9
CDR3nt: TGTGCCAGCAGCGCCGCGACAGTCATGAACACTGAAGCTTTCTTT
CDR3aa: CASSAATVMNTEAFF

j_gene: TRBJ1-2
len: 14
d_gene: .
abundance: once
v_gene: TRBV10-3
CDR3nt: TGTGCCATCAGTGAAGACAGAGATAACTATGGCTACACCTTC
CDR3aa: CAISEDRDNYGYTF

j_gene: TRBJ1-1
len: 15
d_gene: .
abundance: .
v_gene: TRBV2
CDR3nt: TGTGCCAGCAGTGAAGGGCAGGCCATGAACACTGAAGCTTTCTTT
CDR3aa: CASSEGQAMNTEAFF

j_gene: TRBJ2-6
len: 18
d_gene: .
abundance: .
v_gene: TRBV9
CDR3nt: TGTGCCAGCAGCTCGCCTGGGCAGGGTCGGACTGGGGCCAACGTCCTGACTTTC
CDR3aa: CASSSPGQGRTGANVLTF

j_gene: TRBJ2-3
len: 16
d_gene: TRBD2
abundance: .
v_gene: TRBV7-2
CDR3nt: TGTGCCAGCAGCTTATTGACTAGCGGGGGGACAGATACGCAGTATTTT
CDR3aa: CASSLLTSGGTDTQYF

j_gene: TRBJ1-2
len: 12
d_gene: TRBD1
abundance: once
v_gene: TRBV19
CDR3nt: TGTGCCAGTAGTCCCGGGACAGTCGGCTACACCTTC
CDR3aa: CASSPGTVGYTF

j_gene: TRBJ1-1
len: 12
d_gene: .
abundance: .
v_gene: TRBV7-9
CDR3nt: TGTGCCAGCAGCCAAGGGGGGGCTGAAGCTTTCTTT
CDR3aa: CASSQGGAEAFF

j_gene: TRBJ2-7
len: 15
d_gene: .
abundance: few
v_gene: TRBV5-4
CDR3nt: TGTGCCAGCAGCCCCTCGGGTTTGAGCTCCTACGAGCAGTACTTC
CDR3aa: CASSPSGLSSYEQYF

j_gene: TRBJ1-1
len: 18
d_gene: .
abundance: .
v_gene: TRBV10-2
CDR3nt: TGCGCCAGCAGTGGCGAAGGCGGGATCCCTCTTCTGAACACTGAAGCTTTCTTT
CDR3aa: CASSGEGGIPLLNTEAFF

j_gene: TRBJ1-1
len: 14
d_gene: .
abundance: .
v_gene: TRBV28
CDR3nt: TGTGCCAGCGTATCGGTTGGGGGCTCGAATGAAGCTTTCTTT
CDR3aa: CASVSVGGSNEAFF

j_gene: TRBJ1-1
len: 17
d_gene: TRBD1
abundance: .
v_gene: TRBV5-1
CDR3nt: TGCGCCAGCAGCTTGAAGGGTTTTCGGACAGGGGACGCTGAAGCTTTCTTT
CDR3aa: CASSLKGFRTGDAEAFF

j_gene: TRBJ1-4
len: 13
d_gene: .
abundance: .
v_gene: TRBV18
CDR3nt: TGTGCCAGCTCACCACGGTCAGAGGGTTTACTGTTTTTT
CDR3aa: CASSPRSEGLLFF

j_gene: TRBJ2-5
len: 14
d_gene: .
abundance: few
v_gene: TRBV6-1
CDR3nt: TGTGCCAGCAGTGAAGTCGGGGGCCAAGAGACCCAGTACTTC
CDR3aa: CASSEVGGQETQYF

j_gene: TRBJ2-2
len: 15
d_gene: TRBD1
abundance: few
v_gene: TRBV10-3
CDR3nt: TGTGCCATCGGCGAACAGGGGGTAGGCACCGGGGAGCTGTTTTTT
CDR3aa: CAIGEQGVGTGELFF

j_gene: TRBJ2-5
len: 15
d_gene: TRBD2
abundance: .
v_gene: TRBV4-1
CDR3nt: TGCGCCAGCAGCCGGGCCCCGGGGGGAGCCGAGACCCAGTACTTC
CDR3aa: CASSRAPGGAETQYF

j_gene: TRBJ2-1
len: 14
d_gene: .
abundance: .
v_gene: TRBV7-9
CDR3nt: TGTGCCAGCAGCTTGCAGGGCTCCTACAATGAGCAGTTCTTC
CDR3aa: CASSLQGSYNEQFF

j_gene: TRBJ2-7
len: 16
d_gene: TRBD1
abundance: .
v_gene: TRBV5-1
CDR3nt: TGCGCCAGCAGCTCCCCGCCGGGACAGGACTCCTACGAGCAGTACTTC
CDR3aa: CASSSPPGQDSYEQYF

j_gene: TRBJ1-3
len: 16
d_gene: .
abundance: few
v_gene: TRBV6-1
CDR3nt: TGTGCCAGCAGTGAAGGTGCACAGGGTGAAGGAAACACCATATATTTT
CDR3aa: CASSEGAQGEGNTIYF

j_gene: TRBJ2-3
len: 13
d_gene: .
abundance: .
v_gene: TRBV11-2
CDR3nt: TGTGCCAGCAGCTTAGAGAGAGCAGATACGCAGTATTTT
CDR3aa: CASSLERADTQYF

j_gene: TRBJ2-2
len: 16
d_gene: TRBD2
abundance: .
v_gene: TRBV4-3
CDR3nt: TGCGCCAGCAGCCTGACGAAGGGCGGGGGCACCGGGGAGCTGTTTTTT
CDR3aa: CASSLTKGGGTGELFF

j_gene: TRBJ2-1
len: 12
d_gene: TRBD1
abundance: .
v_gene: TRBV29-1
CDR3nt: TGCAGCGCAACAGGGGACTACAATGAGCAGTTCTTC
CDR3aa: CSATGDYNEQFF

j_gene: TRBJ2-6
len: 17
d_gene: .
abundance: .
v_gene: TRBV7-8
CDR3nt: TGTGCCAGCACCTTACTGTCCAGGGGCTCTGGGGCCAACGTCCTGACTTTC
CDR3aa: CASTLLSRGSGANVLTF

j_gene: TRBJ1-5
len: 15
d_gene: .
abundance: .
v_gene: TRBV19
CDR3nt: TGTGCCAGTTCCCGGACTGCGACTAGCAATCAGCCCCAGCATTTT
CDR3aa: CASSRTATSNQPQHF

j_gene: TRBJ2-7
len: 15
d_gene: .
abundance: .
v_gene: TRBV6-5
CDR3nt: TGTGCCAGCACCTCCCGGAGGGGCGGGGCCGGCGAGCAGTACTTC
CDR3aa: CASTSRRGGAGEQYF

j_gene: TRBJ2-2
len: 14
d_gene: TRBD1
abundance: once
v_gene: TRBV11-3
CDR3nt: TGTGCCAGCAGCTCCGGACAGGGTAACGGGGAGCTGTTTTTT
CDR3aa: CASSSGQGNGELFF

j_gene: TRBJ2-2
len: 15
d_gene: TRBD1
abundance: .
v_gene: TRBV19
CDR3nt: TGTGCCAGTAGTTTGGGGACAGTGGTGGGCGGGGAGCTGTTTTTT
CDR3aa: CASSLGTVVGGELFF

j_gene: TRBJ2-2
len: 13
d_gene: TRBD1
abundance: .
v_gene: TRBV6-1
CDR3nt: TGTGCCAGCGACCCAGGGGGTGCCGGGGAGCTGTTTTTT
CDR3aa: CASDPGGAGELFF

j_gene: TRBJ1-1
len: 14
d_gene: TRBD1
abundance: .
v_gene: TRBV7-8
CDR3nt: TGTGCCAGCAGCGGTAACAGGGGAAACACTGAAGCTTTCTTT
CDR3aa: CASSGNRGNTEAFF

j_gene: TRBJ2-1
len: 16
d_gene: .
abundance: .
v_gene: TRBV5-6
CDR3nt: TGTGCCAGCAGCTTGGGGTTTACTAGCATACACAATGAGCAGTTCTTC
CDR3aa: CASSLGFTSIHNEQFF

j_gene: TRBJ2-5
len: 15
d_gene: TRBD2
abundance: .
v_gene: TRBV7-7
CDR3nt: TGTGCTAGCAGCTCGGGACTAGCGGTACAAGAGACCCAGTACTTC
CDR3aa: CASSSGLAVQETQYF

j_gene: TRBJ1-6
len: 15
d_gene: .
abundance: once
v_gene: TRBV4-3
CDR3nt: TGCGCCAGCGCCACTACGGAAGGTATCGGGTCACCCCTCCACTTT
CDR3aa: CASATTEGIGSPLHF

j_gene: TRBJ2-3
len: 16
d_gene: .
abundance: .
v_gene: TRBV27
CDR3nt: TGTGCCAGCAGTCCAAATTCAGTTTTAAGCACAGATACGCAGTATTTT
CDR3aa: CASSPNSVLSTDTQYF

j_gene: TRBJ1-1
len: 14
d_gene: .
abundance: .
v_gene: TRBV5-1
CDR3nt: TGCGCCAGCAGCCCATTGACAGCGAACACTGAAGCTTTCTTT
CDR3aa: CASSPLTANTEAFF

j_gene: TRBJ2-5
len: 15
d_gene: TRBD2
abundance: .
v_gene: TRBV7-9
CDR3nt: TGTGCCAGCAGCTTGACTAGCGGGGGCCAAGAGACCCAGTACTTC
CDR3aa: CASSLTSGGQETQYF

j_gene: TRBJ1-2
len: 13
d_gene: .
abundance: .
v_gene: TRBV5-6
CDR3nt: TGTGCCAGCAGCTCGGACAGACTTTATGGCTACACCTTC
CDR3aa: CASSSDRLYGYTF

j_gene: TRBJ1-2
len: 14
d_gene: TRBD1
abundance: .
v_gene: TRBV14
CDR3nt: TGTGCCAGCAGCCGGACAGGGGGCAACTATGGCTACACCTTC
CDR3aa: CASSRTGGNYGYTF

j_gene: TRBJ1-1
len: 16
d_gene: .
abundance: .
v_gene: TRBV6-5
CDR3nt: TGTGCCAGCAGTTCGCCCTTGGGGGGGCGGAACACTGAAGCTTTCTTT
CDR3aa: CASSSPLGGRNTEAFF

j_gene: TRBJ1-2
len: 14
d_gene: TRBD1
abundance: .
v_gene: TRBV10-2
CDR3nt: TGCGCCAGCAGTGAGGCACAGGGGAACTATGGCTACACCTTC
CDR3aa: CASSEAQGNYGYTF

j_gene: TRBJ2-3
len: 17
d_gene: TRBD2
abundance: .
v_gene: TRBV7-3
CDR3nt: TGTGCCAGCAGCCACGACCAGGCGGGGGGGCTCTCAGATACGCAGTATTTT
CDR3aa: CASSHDQAGGLSDTQYF

j_gene: TRBJ1-1
len: 13
d_gene: .
abundance: .
v_gene: TRBV10-1
CDR3nt: TGCGCCAGCAGTGAGGGGGTCGGGGAGAAGGGGGTCTTT
CDR3aa: CASSEGVGEKGVF

j_gene: TRBJ2-2
len: 11
d_gene: .
abundance: .
v_gene: TRBV25-1
CDR3nt: TGTGCCACCCTTCGTTTCGGGGAGCTGTTTTTT
CDR3aa: CATLRFGELFF

j_gene: TRBJ2-7
len: 14
d_gene: TRBD1
abundance: few
v_gene: TRBV6-5
CDR3nt: TGTGCCAGCAGTTACGTCCAGGGGGCCTACGAGCAGTACTTC
CDR3aa: CASSYVQGAYEQYF

j_gene: TRBJ2-3
len: 16
d_gene: TRBD1
abundance: .
v_gene: TRBV5-4
CDR3nt: TGTGCCAGCAGCTTGCCCGGGACAGGGGCCACAGATACGCAGTATTTT
CDR3aa: CASSLPGTGATDTQYF

j_gene: TRBJ2-1
len: 15
d_gene: .
abundance: .
v_gene: TRBV5-1
CDR3nt: TGCGCCAGCGACACCGGACTGGGCCGAGTAAATGAGCAGTTCTTC
CDR3aa: CASDTGLGRVNEQFF

j_gene: TRBJ1-2
len: 13
d_gene: .
abundance: few
v_gene: TRBV30
CDR3nt: TGTGCCTGGAGCGTGGACAGTAACTATGGCTACACCTTC
CDR3aa: CAWSVDSNYGYTF

j_gene: TRBJ2-6
len: 16
d_gene: .
abundance: once
v_gene: TRBV29-1
CDR3nt: TGCAGCGTCCTCCGACAGGCCCGCTCTGGGGCCAACGTCCTGACTTTC
CDR3aa: CSVLRQARSGANVLTF